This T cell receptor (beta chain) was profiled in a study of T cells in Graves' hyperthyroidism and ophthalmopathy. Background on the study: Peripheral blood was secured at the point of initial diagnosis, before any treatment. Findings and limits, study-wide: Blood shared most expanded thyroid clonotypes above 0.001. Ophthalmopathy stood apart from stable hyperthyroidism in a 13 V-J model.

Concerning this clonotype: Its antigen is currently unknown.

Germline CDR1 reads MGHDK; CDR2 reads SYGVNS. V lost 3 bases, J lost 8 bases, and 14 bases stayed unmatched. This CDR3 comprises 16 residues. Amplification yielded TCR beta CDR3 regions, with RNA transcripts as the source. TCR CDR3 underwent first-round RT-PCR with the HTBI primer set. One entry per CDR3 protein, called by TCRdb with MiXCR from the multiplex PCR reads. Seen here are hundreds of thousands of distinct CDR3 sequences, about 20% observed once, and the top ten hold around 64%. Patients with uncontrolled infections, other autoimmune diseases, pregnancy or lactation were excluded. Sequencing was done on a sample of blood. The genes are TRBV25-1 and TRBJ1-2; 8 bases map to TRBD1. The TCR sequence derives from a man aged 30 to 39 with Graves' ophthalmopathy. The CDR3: CASSDVTRGRAGGYTF. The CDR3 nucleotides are TGTGCCAGCAGTGATGTTACCAGGGGGCGCGCTGGGGGCTACACCTTC.